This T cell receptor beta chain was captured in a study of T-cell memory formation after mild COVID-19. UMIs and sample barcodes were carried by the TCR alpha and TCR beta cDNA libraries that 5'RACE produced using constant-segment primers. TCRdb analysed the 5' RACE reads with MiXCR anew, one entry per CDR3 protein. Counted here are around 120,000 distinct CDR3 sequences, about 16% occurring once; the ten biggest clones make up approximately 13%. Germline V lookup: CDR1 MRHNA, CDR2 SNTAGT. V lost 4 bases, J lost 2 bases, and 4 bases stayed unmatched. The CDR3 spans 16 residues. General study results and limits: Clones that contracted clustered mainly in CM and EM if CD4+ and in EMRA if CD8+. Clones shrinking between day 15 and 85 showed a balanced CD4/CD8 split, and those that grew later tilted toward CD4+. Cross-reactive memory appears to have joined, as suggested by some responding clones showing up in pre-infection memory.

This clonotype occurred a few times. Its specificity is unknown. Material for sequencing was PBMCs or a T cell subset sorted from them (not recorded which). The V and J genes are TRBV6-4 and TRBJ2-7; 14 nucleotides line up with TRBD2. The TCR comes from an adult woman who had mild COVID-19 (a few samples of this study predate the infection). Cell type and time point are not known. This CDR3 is CASSAPTSGRAYEQYF. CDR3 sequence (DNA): TGTGCCAGCAGTGCCCCGACTAGCGGGAGGGCCTACGAGCAGTACTTC.